A single sample is the source of the 27 T cell receptor beta chains below, sequenced in a study of molecular identifiers for immune sequencing clone quantification (dated by TCRdb to the late 2010s). Library preparation used PCR. Reads for this sample came from an Illumina HiSeq 4000. Through fastp at Q25 and MiXCR, TCRdb rebuilt clones from the public reads, retaining in-frame beta chains. Each CDR3 protein appears once, grouped with its most common genes and DNA. This sample holds some 650,000 distinct CDR3 sequences; 15% to 20% were observed only once. The ten largest clones represent roughly 0.9% of the sample. The sequencing input was naive CD8+ T cells from blood, with Jurkat cell RNA spiked in. The cell subset or site label of this sample denotes: FACS-sorted CD8+CD4-CCR7+CD45RA+ naive T cells. These receptors were taken from a human donor in good health. Some libraries in this study had Jurkat cell RNA spiked in.

The table lists this clonotype with many counts. For the CDR3, the DNA is TGTGCCAGCAGTGAATTAGCCGGGGAGCTGTTTTTT. Protein product: CASSELAGELFF. The chain links TRBV25-1 to TRBJ2-2; D unclear. Between the trimmed V and J ends, which lost 1 base and 6 bases, there was a span of 3 bases. This CDR3 has 12 amino acids. The germline CDR1 and CDR2 sequences are MGHDK and SYGVNS.

There are many counts of this clonotype. This chain joins TRBV12-3 or TRBV12-4 and TRBJ2-2; 13 nucleotides line up with TRBD2. The CDR3 covers 19 residues. V gave up 6 bases and J gave up 0 bases; unmatched junction bases: 10. The CDR3 spells CASSLTSGGRLPNTGELFF. The DNA of the CDR3 is TGTGCCAGCAGCCTGACTAGCGGGGGGCGCCTGCCGAACACCGGGGAGCTGTTTTTT.

Turning to this clonotype: This may arise from a read error, as a much more abundant clone is one base away. V gene TRBV11-2 combines with J gene TRBJ2-1, with no clear D. From germline, CDR1 is SGHAT and CDR2 FQNNGV. The CDR3 is 12 amino acids. In nucleotides, the CDR3 is TGTGCCAGCAGCTTAGGTAGTAATGAGCAGCTCTTC. As protein: CASSLGSNEQLF.

This clonotype has at least ten counts. The chain employs TRBV13 and TRBJ2-7; no definite D call. The V gene lost 8 bases and the J gene lost 6 bases, with 17 bases spanning the gap. The CDR3 has 13 amino acids. Germline CDR1 PRHDT, CDR2 FYEKMQ (reference sequence). CDR3 sequence: CASGLGPTAEQYF. The DNA of the CDR3 is TGTGCCAGCGGTCTGGGCCCTACTGCCGAGCAGTACTTC.

This clonotype has a count of ten or more. The chain combines TRBV19 with TRBJ1-5; D uncertain. Germline V gene lookup returns CDR1 LNHDA and CDR2 SQIVND (reference sequence). Trimming left V 3 bases short and J 2 bases short, with 17 bases between. The CDR3 contains 17 residues. The CDR3: CASSMGREGIGNQPQHF. The CDR3 DNA is TGTGCCAGTAGTATGGGAAGGGAGGGAATCGGCAATCAGCCCCAGCATTTT.

Comment on this clonotype: The germline gene is not matched at one end of the junction; a read error may be the cause. The chain joins TRBV19 to TRBJ1-5; D remains unclear. Germline lookup yields CDR1 LNHDA and CDR2 SQIVND (reference sequence). The CDR3 sequence is 15 residues long. CDR3 region: CASGMFPRGNQPQHF. In DNA form, the CDR3 reads TGTGCCAGTGGTATGTTTCCGCGGGGTAATCAGCCCCAGCATTTT.

As DNA, the CDR3 is TGTGCCAGTAGCCTCTCGGGACAGGGGTTCGAAGAGACCCAGTACTTC. It codes for CASSLSGQGFEETQYF. This sequence joins TRBV19 and TRBJ2-5, with 10 bases identical to TRBD1. The junction had 10 bases not matched to a gene; V was cut back by 6 bases and J by 3 bases. Germline CDR1 and CDR2: LNHDA and SQIVND (reference sequence). This CDR3 has 16 residues.

This clonotype was picked up many times. The V call is TRBV27, the J call TRBJ2-1, with D tentatively TRBD1 or TRBD2 (5 bases each). The CDR3 loop spans 15 amino acids. CDR1 is MNHEY and CDR2 is SMNVEV in the germline V gene (reference sequence). The V gene lost 0 bases and the J gene lost 2 bases, with 8 bases spanning the gap. For the CDR3, the DNA is TGTGCCAGCAGTTTATCCCCGGGGCCCTACAATGAGCAGTTCTTC. Protein: CASSLSPGPYNEQFF.

The V call is TRBV7-9, the J call TRBJ1-1; 7 bases map to TRBD1. The CDR3 is 18 amino acids. The trim removed 4 bases at V and 0 bases at J, leaving 14 bases unmatched. CDR1 is SEHNR, CDR2 FQNEAQ, per germline (reference sequence). The CDR3 loop is CASSSVVVDRAMNTEAFF. CDR3 coding DNA: TGTGCCAGCAGCTCTGTAGTTGTAGACAGGGCGATGAACACTGAAGCTTTCTTT.

This clonotype was detected many times. The CDR3 nucleotides are TGTGCCACCAGCAGAGATTTGCTAGCGGGAACGTACAATGAGCAGTTCTTC. Its protein product is CATSRDLLAGTYNEQFF. The V gene is TRBV15, the J gene TRBJ2-1, with TRBD2 identical over 9 bases. The CDR3 length is 17 residues. The germline V gene has CDR1 LNHNV and CDR2 YYDKDF (reference sequence). After removal of 0 bases from V and 4 bases from J, the junction contained 7 bases not matched to a gene.

This clonotype has at least ten counts. CDR3 region: CASSLYGEETQYF. DNA of the CDR3: TGTGCCAGCAGCTTATATGGGGAAGAGACCCAGTACTTC. The rearrangement uses TRBV7-9 and TRBJ2-5; D is undetermined. Between the trimmed V and J ends, which lost 2 bases and 3 bases, there was a span of 7 bases. Germline CDR1 reads SEHNR; CDR2 reads FQNEAQ (reference sequence). The CDR3 is made up of 13 amino acids.

Many counts were recorded for this clonotype. The V call is TRBV27, the J call TRBJ2-7, with D possibly matching TRBD1 (6 bases). Germline CDR1 and CDR2: MNHEY and SMNVEV (reference sequence). V lost 6 bases, J lost 7 bases, and 19 bases lay in between. This CDR3 is 14 amino acids long. The CDR3 reads CASRRGRGDREQYF. The CDR3 coding sequence is TGTGCCAGCAGGAGGGGGAGAGGGGATAGAGAGCAGTACTTC.

This clonotype was seen repeatedly, ten times or more. The J gene is TRBJ2-3, the V gene TRBV11-2, with no clear D. The CDR3 totals 14 residues. Germline V gene sequence: CDR1 SGHAT, CDR2 FQNNGV. V was pared by 4 bases and J by 2 bases, with 10 bases between. CDR3 residues: CASSSGENTDTQYF. CDR3 bases: TGTGCCAGCAGCTCCGGAGAGAACACAGATACGCAGTATTTT.

Details on this clonotype: Given a much more abundant clone one base away, this may be a read error. The rearrangement joins TRBV9 to TRBJ2-2, with D possibly being TRBD1 or TRBD2 (5 bases each). Germline CDR1 and CDR2: SGDLS and YYNGEE. The length of the CDR3 is 15 residues. Trimming removed 3 bases from V and 6 bases from J, with 15 bases in between. CDR3 in amino acids: CASSEGIGTAGELFF. CDR3 nucleotide sequence: TGTGCCAGCAGCGAGGGGATAGGGACGGCCGGGGAGCTGTTTTTT.

The chain combines TRBV29-1 with TRBJ2-7; the D call may be TRBD1 or TRBD2 (5 bases each). Trimming left V 1 base short and J 6 bases short, with 13 bases between. The CDR3 consists of 13 residues. Germline CDR1 SQVTM, CDR2 ANQGSEA. CDR3 amino acids: CSVEGGAGSEQYF. The CDR3 DNA reads TGCAGCGTTGAAGGAGGGGCAGGGAGCGAGCAGTACTTC.

CDR3 residues: CASSLLRNVEQFF. The CDR3 nucleotides are TGTGCCAGCAGCTTGCTTAGGAACGTTGAGCAGTTCTTC. This sequence joins TRBV5-5 and TRBJ2-1; D remains ambiguous. This CDR3 has 13 residues. CDR1 is SGHKS, CDR2 YYEKEE, per germline (reference sequence). Trimming pared 1 base from V and 9 bases from J, leaving 11 bases between.

This sequence joins TRBV6-5 and TRBJ2-3; 12 bases line up with TRBD2. V shed 6 bases, J shed 1 base, and the junction held 8 bases outside the gene matches. This CDR3 has 17 amino acids. The germline V gene has CDR1 MNHEY and CDR2 SVGAGI. CDR3 in amino acids: CASSLAGGPSGTDTQYF. The CDR3 DNA is TGTGCCAGCAGCCTAGCGGGAGGGCCATCGGGCACAGATACGCAGTATTTT.

This chain connects TRBV27 to TRBJ1-1, with D possibly matching TRBD1 (5 bases). Looked up from germline, CDR1 is MNHEY and CDR2 is SMNVEV (reference sequence). The CDR3 extends over 21 amino acids. V was shortened by 2 bases and J by 3 bases, with 31 bases between the two germline ends. CDR3 region: CASSLTGPTEGITKMDTEAFF. The DNA of the CDR3 is TGTGCCAGCAGTTTAACCGGGCCTACAGAGGGGATTACGAAGATGGACACTGAAGCTTTCTTT.

About this clonotype: No conserved phenylalanine or tryptophan is present at the end of the CDR3, so a read error is the likely explanation. It is unclear where the CDR3 begins or ends on the DNA, so no DNA is shown, and the CDR3 is as TCRdb lists it. The J gene is TRBJ2-3, the V gene TRBV3-1; the D call TRBD2 from the table was never checked on the DNA. Per the germline V gene, CDR1 is LGHDT and CDR2 is YNNKEL (reference sequence). 11 amino acids form the CDR3, both terminal residues included. CDR3 residues: CASSQDGTSEL.

In the case of this clonotype: Possible read error: a much larger clone is one base away. The chain recombines TRBV4-1 with TRBJ1-6; D remains ambiguous. Germline-derived CDR1 and CDR2 are MGHRA and YSYEKL. CDR3 size: 16 residues. The CDR3 bases are TGCGCCAGCAGCCAAGATAGGGCTATCCTTAATCCACCCCTCCACTTT. Protein sequence: CASSQDRAILNPPLHF.

The V gene is TRBV24-1, the J gene TRBJ2-2; the D gene is possibly TRBD2 (7 bases). There are 13 residues in the CDR3. Germline V lookup: CDR1 KGHDR, CDR2 SFDVKD. V was clipped by 7 bases and J by 6 bases, with 11 bases between them. The chain's CDR3 is CATRGGAAGELFF. CDR3 bases: TGTGCCACCAGAGGGGGGGCTGCCGGGGAGCTGTTTTTT.

This clonotype occurred a few times. This chain uses TRBV9 with TRBJ1-2; D gene ambiguous. The CDR3 length is 15 residues. V dropped 5 bases and J dropped 0 bases, with 14 bases sitting between them. CDR1 and CDR2 from the germline V gene are SGDLS and YYNGEE. The CDR3 is CASRSYSTPNYGYTF. The DNA of the CDR3 is TGTGCCAGCAGGTCCTATAGTACACCTAACTATGGCTACACCTTC.

This clonotype was picked up many times. The rearrangement links TRBV7-9 to TRBJ2-2; D not resolved. The germline V gene has CDR1 SEHNR and CDR2 FQNEAQ (reference sequence). CDR3 size: 15 residues. The germline V and J ends were trimmed by 5 bases and 4 bases, with 14 bases remaining between them. In DNA, the CDR3 is TGTGCCAGCAGCCATCGAAGTACCTCCACCGGGGAGCTGTTTTTT. Residues: CASSHRSTSTGELFF.

This clonotype was seen repeatedly, ten times or more. The V gene is TRBV7-9, the J gene TRBJ2-7, with a tentative D call TRBD1 (6 bases). Germline CDR1 SEHNR, CDR2 FQNEAQ (reference sequence). The CDR3 consists of 16 residues. V was clipped by 5 bases and J by 0 bases, with 17 bases between them. CDR3 residues: CASSPRDTESSYEQYF. In DNA, the CDR3 is TGTGCCAGCAGCCCCAGGGACACCGAGAGCTCCTACGAGCAGTACTTC.

As to this clonotype: An end of the junction differs from the germline gene, which may be a read error. The rearrangement links TRBV12-3 or TRBV12-4 to TRBJ1-1; 7 nucleotides align to TRBD1. The CDR3 is 14 amino acids. The CDR3 sequence is CASGLVTGTDEAFF. CDR3 coding DNA: TGTGCCAGCGGTTTAGTCACCGGGACAGATGAAGCCTTCTTT.

This clonotype was seen once. A much larger clone differs from this one at a single base, so this may be a read error. The chain is built from TRBV7-9 and TRBJ2-1, with TRBD1 matching 8 bases. Per germline, CDR1 SEHNR and CDR2 FQNEAQ (reference sequence). The CDR3 is 15 residues long. This CDR3 reads CASSEIRGPYNEQLF. The CDR3 nucleotides read TGTGCCAGCAGCGAAATCAGGGGGCCCTACAATGAGCAGCTCTTC.

This clonotype was seen many times. The chain is built from TRBV4-1 and TRBJ2-1; 8 positions match TRBD2. CDR1 is MGHRA and CDR2 is YSYEKL in the germline V gene. The CDR3 totals 18 residues. Losses at the gene ends were 0 bases for V and 8 bases for J; bases not matched to a gene: 15. The DNA for the CDR3 is TGCGCCAGCAGCCAAGATAGTAGCCTAGCGGGCCCCTCGGATGAGCAGTTCTTC. Its protein is CASSQDSSLAGPSDEQFF.